The 2 T cell receptor beta chains listed next were all sequenced from one sample in a study of blood T cell repertoires in COVID-19. Method: immunoSEQ multiplex PCR; TCRdb's copy keeps in-frame clones and lacks some. Among tens of thousands of clones listed, roughly 83% were seen once. Source material: peripheral blood. The receptor set was obtained from a human donor in a cohort sampled during active COVID-19.

V gene TRBV19 combines with J gene TRBJ1-4; D is possibly TRBD1 (6 bases). The CDR3 totals 15 residues. From germline, CDR1 is LNHDA and CDR2 SQIVND (reference sequence). Trimming shortened V by 2 bases and J by 7 bases, and 14 bases separated the two germline ends. CDR3 amino acids: CASSITRYRAEKLFF. CDR3 nucleotides: TGTGCCAGTAGTATAACGAGGTACAGGGCTGAAAAACTGTTTTTT.

In its sample, this clone was seen a few times. The chain uses TRBV7-9 and TRBJ1-5, with D possibly TRBD1 on 6 matching bases. CDR1 and CDR2 from the germline V gene are SEHNR and FQNEAQ (reference sequence). Trimming pared 1 base from V and 3 bases from J, leaving 16 bases between. The CDR3 is 17 residues long. The CDR3 here is CASSLEFYREINQPQHF. The DNA of the CDR3 is TGTGCCAGCAGCTTAGAGTTTTACAGGGAAATCAATCAGCCCCAGCATTTT.